Each of the 18 T cell receptor beta chains below was sequenced from the same sample in a study of blood T cell repertoires in COVID-19. Clones were read by immunoSEQ multiplex PCR, and TCRdb kept only the in-frame ones, dropping some. The sample yields 100,000 to 120,000 clones, approximately 89% seen once. Source material: peripheral blood. These receptors came from a woman in her fifties or sixties with COVID-19, enrolled during active disease.

The chain is built from TRBV9 and TRBJ2-7; 9 bases are shared with TRBD1. The CDR3 consists of 17 residues. Germline values: CDR1 SGDLS, CDR2 YYNGEE. J lost 1 base, V lost 0 bases, and 8 bases had no gene match. The CDR3 is CASSVAGQGSPSYEQYF. DNA for the CDR3: TGTGCCAGCAGCGTAGCGGGACAGGGTAGCCCGTCCTACGAGCAGTACTTC.

The J gene is TRBJ1-2, the V gene TRBV18; D perhaps matches TRBD1 (6 bases). This CDR3 spans 16 amino acids. CDR1 and CDR2 from the germline V gene are KGHSH and LQKENI. Trimming pared 3 bases from V and 4 bases from J, leaving 18 bases between. This CDR3 is CASSPPFGQGTYGYTF. In DNA form, the CDR3 reads TGTGCCAGCTCACCCCCCTTCGGGCAGGGGACCTATGGCTACACCTTC.

The V and J genes are TRBV4-1 and TRBJ1-2, with 7 positions matching TRBD1. From germline, CDR1 is MGHRA and CDR2 YSYEKL. The CDR3 contains 14 residues. The trim removed 5 bases at V and 2 bases at J, leaving 5 bases unmatched. CDR3 protein: CASSVTGANYGYTF. CDR3 bases: TGCGCCAGCAGCGTTACAGGGGCGAACTATGGCTACACCTTC.

This chain uses TRBV3-1 (or the pseudogene TRBV3-2) with TRBJ1-1; 7 nucleotides line up with TRBD1. Trimming removed 2 bases from V and 1 base from J; junction bases left unmatched: 1. This CDR3 is 14 amino acids long. Per germline, CDR1 LGHDT and CDR2 YNNKEL (reference sequence). The CDR3 DNA reads TGTGCCAGCAGCCAAAACAGGGGGAACACTGAAGCTTTCTTT. Amino acid sequence: CASSQNRGNTEAFF.

The J gene is TRBJ2-1, the V gene TRBV5-8; D is unclear. CDR3 length equals 11 residues. Germline V lookup: CDR1 SGHTS, CDR2 YDEGEE. Between the trimmed V and J ends, which lost 7 bases and 10 bases, there was a span of 12 bases. CDR3 amino acids: CASSPRWEQFF. CDR3 DNA sequence: TGTGCCAGCTCCCCCCGGTGGGAGCAGTTCTTC.

This chain joins TRBV4-1 and TRBJ2-3; 10 nucleotides agree with TRBD2. CDR1 is MGHRA and CDR2 is YSYEKL in the germline V gene. CDR3 size: 17 residues. V was clipped by 0 bases and J by 4 bases; unmatched bases: 7. The CDR3 region is CASSQEALAGESDTQYF. The CDR3 DNA reads as TGCGCCAGCAGCCAAGAGGCCCTAGCGGGGGAGTCAGATACGCAGTATTTT.

V usage is TRBV6-6 and J usage is TRBJ1-2, with D possibly being TRBD1 (6 bases). V was clipped by 4 bases and J by 4 bases, with 19 bases between them. The CDR3 has 16 residues. Germline V lookup: CDR1 MNHNY, CDR2 SVGAGI (reference sequence). The CDR3 DNA reads TGTGCCAGCAGTTCTCGGATTGGGGACACCCTCTATGGCTACACCTTC. Protein: CASSSRIGDTLYGYTF.

V usage is TRBV5-3 and J usage is TRBJ1-1; D is uncertain. TRBV5-3 is recorded as an ORF, its role being uncertain. The CDR3 is 17 residues long. V was trimmed by 0 bases and J by 1 base, leaving 16 bases between them. The CDR3 region is CARSLDSVFSANTEAFF. CDR3 nucleotides: TGTGCCAGAAGCTTGGATTCAGTCTTCTCCGCGAACACTGAAGCTTTCTTT.

This chain joins TRBV3-1 (or the pseudogene TRBV3-2) and TRBJ1-2; possibly TRBD1 for D (6 bases). The V end was cut by 6 bases, the J end by 1 base, with 9 bases between. Germline V gene data show CDR1 as LGHDT and CDR2 as YNNKEL (reference sequence). The CDR3 spans 13 residues. The CDR3 spells CASSQQGNYGYTF. CDR3 DNA sequence: TGTGCCAGCAGTCAACAGGGTAACTATGGCTACACCTTC.

This chain uses TRBV2 with TRBJ2-7; 8 nucleotides align to TRBD2. The CDR3 length is 15 residues. Per germline, CDR1 SNHLY and CDR2 FYNNEI. J lost 1 base, V lost 6 bases, and 8 bases had no gene match. The CDR3: CASSSESGGSYEQYF. The CDR3 DNA reads TGTGCCAGCAGCTCCGAGTCGGGGGGGTCCTACGAGCAGTACTTC.

This chain connects TRBV7-9 to TRBJ2-3; tentative D call: TRBD1 (5 bases). The CDR3 is 16 residues long. CDR1 and CDR2 (germline): SEHNR, FQNEAQ (reference sequence). The ends were cut back, 4 bases at V and 6 bases at J, with 20 bases in the middle. Here the CDR3 reads CASSCRVAGITDTQYF. CDR3 nucleotides: TGTGCCAGCAGCTGCCGTGTGGCAGGGATAACGGATACGCAGTATTTT.

The gene calls are TRBV19 and TRBJ1-1; TRBD1 agrees at 7 bases. In germline, CDR1 is LNHDA, CDR2 SQIVND (reference sequence). The CDR3 totals 17 residues. V was pared by 4 bases and J by 5 bases, with 16 bases of the junction left unmatched. CDR3 loop: CASSRYRGPIVATEAFF. DNA for the CDR3: TGTGCCAGTAGTAGGTATAGGGGGCCCATCGTCGCGACTGAAGCTTTCTTT.

This clone was found once. This chain joins TRBV6-6 and TRBJ1-3; the match to TRBD1 covers 7 bases. Germline values: CDR1 MNHNY, CDR2 SVGAGI (reference sequence). The CDR3 runs to 15 residues. After removal of 0 bases from V and 2 bases from J, the junction contained 1 base not matched to a gene. CDR3: CASSYSTGTGNTIYF. The DNA for the CDR3 is TGTGCCAGCAGTTACTCGACAGGGACTGGAAACACCATATATTTT.

The CDR3 nucleotides are TGTGCCAGCAGCCCCGGGACAGGGGGTGGGTATGGCTACACCTTC. Translated: CASSPGTGGGYGYTF. The V and J genes are TRBV7-6 and TRBJ1-2; 11 bases align to TRBD1. J gave up 5 bases and V 5 bases, and 7 bases lay outside the gene matches. From germline, CDR1 is SGHVS and CDR2 FNYEAQ. The CDR3 loop spans 15 amino acids.

This clone has just one count. The genes are TRBV4-1 and TRBJ2-7, with D perhaps matching TRBD2 (6 bases). Germline V gene sequence: CDR1 MGHRA, CDR2 YSYEKL. The CDR3 sequence is 16 residues long. V shed 1 base and J shed 1 base, with 14 bases lying between them. The CDR3 protein is CASSQGTGVVSYEQYF. The DNA for the CDR3 is TGCGCCAGCAGCCAAGGAACGGGGGTAGTATCCTACGAGCAGTACTTC.

The chain joins TRBV2 to TRBJ1-4, with 8 nucleotides matching TRBD1. The CDR3 length is 16 residues. Losses at the gene ends were 6 bases for V and 11 bases for J; bases not matched to a gene: 17. The V gene's germline CDR1 is SNHLY and CDR2 FYNNEI. CDR3 sequence (DNA): TGTGCCAGCAGATCAGACTATTACAGGGGGAGTGTTAAACTGTTTTTT. Its protein product is CASRSDYYRGSVKLFF.

The genes are TRBV29-1 and TRBJ2-2; maybe TRBD2 (7 bases). With 7 bases removed from V and 6 bases from J, the gap between germline ends came to 24 bases. The CDR3 loop spans 16 amino acids. The V gene's germline CDR1 is SQVTM and CDR2 ANQGSEA. Written as DNA, the CDR3 is TGCAGCGCCCCTCTTGGACAGCAAGGGAGGGCCGGGGAGCTGTTTTTT. Amino acid sequence: CSAPLGQQGRAGELFF.

This clone was seen a few times. The CDR3, as DNA: TGCGCCAGCAGTGAAGACAGGGGCCCTCTTAGTAGCAATCAGCCCCAGCATTTT. This codes for CASSEDRGPLSSNQPQHF. This rearrangement joins TRBV10-1 to TRBJ1-5, with 8 bases aligning to TRBD1. The CDR3 is made up of 18 amino acids. Germline V CDR1 and CDR2: WNHNN, SYGVQD (reference sequence). V gave up 3 bases and J gave up 0 bases; unmatched junction bases: 10.